The clone carrying this T cell receptor beta chain has a count of ten or more. The antigen remains unidentified. These data come from a study of T-cell reconstitution after alpha-beta-depleted transplantation in children. General study results and limits: Several hundred expanded graft clones reportedly were the source of alpha-beta T cells about two months after transplant. Once a year had passed after transplant, T-cell counts and diversity came mostly from newly produced T cells.

The V gene end was trimmed by 5 bases and the J gene end by 2 bases; junction bases not matched to a gene: 3. This CDR3 contains 14 residues. Unique molecular identifiers were incorporated into the prepared TCRbeta library. One entry per CDR3 protein, called by TCRdb with MiXCR from the PCR reads. The sample has around 670,000 distinct CDR3 sequences, 13% seen once. The chain combines TRBV12-3 or TRBV12-4 with TRBJ2-7, with 10 bases identical to TRBD2. This receptor was obtained from a girl aged 2 to 9 with congenital amegakaryocytic thrombocytopenia, due to receive a stem cell transplant. Sequencing used PBMCs, obtained before TCRalphabeta/CD19-depleted stem cell transplant. The CDR3, as DNA: TGTGCCAGCAGTCGTAGCGGGAGGACCTACGAGCAGTACTTC. Translation: CASSRSGRTYEQYF.